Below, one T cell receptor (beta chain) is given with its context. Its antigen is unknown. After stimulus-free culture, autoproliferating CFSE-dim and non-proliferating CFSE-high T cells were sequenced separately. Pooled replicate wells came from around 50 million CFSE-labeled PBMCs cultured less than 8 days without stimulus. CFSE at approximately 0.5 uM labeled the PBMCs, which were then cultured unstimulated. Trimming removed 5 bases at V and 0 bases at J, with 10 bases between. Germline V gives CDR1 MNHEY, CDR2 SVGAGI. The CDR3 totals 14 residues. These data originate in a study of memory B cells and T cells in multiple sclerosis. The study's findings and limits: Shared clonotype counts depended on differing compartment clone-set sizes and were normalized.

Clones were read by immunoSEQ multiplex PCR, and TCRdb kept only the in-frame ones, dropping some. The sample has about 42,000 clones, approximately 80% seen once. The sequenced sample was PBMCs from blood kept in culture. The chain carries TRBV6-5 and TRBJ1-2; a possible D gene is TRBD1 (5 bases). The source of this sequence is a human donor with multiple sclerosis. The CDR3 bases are TGTGCCAGCAGTAGGGACGGAGCTAACTATGGCTACACCTTC. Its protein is CASSRDGANYGYTF.